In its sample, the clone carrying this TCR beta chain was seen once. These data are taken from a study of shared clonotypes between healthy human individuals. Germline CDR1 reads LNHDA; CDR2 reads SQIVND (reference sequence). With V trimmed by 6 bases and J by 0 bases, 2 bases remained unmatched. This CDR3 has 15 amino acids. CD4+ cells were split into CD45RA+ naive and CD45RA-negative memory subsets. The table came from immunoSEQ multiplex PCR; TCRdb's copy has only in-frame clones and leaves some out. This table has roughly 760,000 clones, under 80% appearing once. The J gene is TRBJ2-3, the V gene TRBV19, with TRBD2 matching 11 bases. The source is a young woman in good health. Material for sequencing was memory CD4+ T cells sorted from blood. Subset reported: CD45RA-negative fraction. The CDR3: CASSGTSGSTDTQYF. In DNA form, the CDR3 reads TGTGCCAGTAGCGGGACTAGCGGAAGCACAGATACGCAGTATTTT.